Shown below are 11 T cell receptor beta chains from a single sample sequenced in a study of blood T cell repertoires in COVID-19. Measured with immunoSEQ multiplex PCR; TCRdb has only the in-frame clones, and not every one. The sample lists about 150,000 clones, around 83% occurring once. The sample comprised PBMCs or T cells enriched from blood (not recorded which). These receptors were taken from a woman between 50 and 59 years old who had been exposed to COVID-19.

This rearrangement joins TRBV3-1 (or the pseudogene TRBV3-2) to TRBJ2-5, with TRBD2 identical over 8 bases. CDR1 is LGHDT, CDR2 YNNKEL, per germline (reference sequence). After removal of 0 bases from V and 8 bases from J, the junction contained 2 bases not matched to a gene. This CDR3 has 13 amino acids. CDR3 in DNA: TGTGCCAGCAGCCAAGATCGGGGGGGAACCCAGTACTTC. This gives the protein CASSQDRGGTQYF.

The CDR3 loop reads CASSGGNLGNTEAFF. The DNA of the CDR3 is TGTGCCAGCAGCGGAGGAAACCTCGGGAACACTGAAGCTTTCTTT. The chain couples TRBV9 to TRBJ1-1; D is unresolved. In germline, CDR1 is SGDLS, CDR2 YYNGEE. The CDR3 is 15 amino acids. V dropped 3 bases and J dropped 1 base, with 13 bases sitting between them. Together with reference TRBV9 and TRBJ1-1, the CDR3 gives the full variable domain: DSGVTQTPKHLITATGQRVTLRCSPRSGDLSVYWYQQSLDQGLQFLIQYYNGEERAKGNILERFSAQQFPDLHSELNLSSLELGDSALYFCASSGGNLGNTEAFFGQGTRLTVV.

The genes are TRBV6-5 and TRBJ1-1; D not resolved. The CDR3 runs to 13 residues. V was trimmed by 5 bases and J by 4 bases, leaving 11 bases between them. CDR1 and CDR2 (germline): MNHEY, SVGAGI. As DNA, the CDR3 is TGTGCCAGCAGTCCCATGGGCGCCACTGAAGCTTTCTTT. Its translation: CASSPMGATEAFF.

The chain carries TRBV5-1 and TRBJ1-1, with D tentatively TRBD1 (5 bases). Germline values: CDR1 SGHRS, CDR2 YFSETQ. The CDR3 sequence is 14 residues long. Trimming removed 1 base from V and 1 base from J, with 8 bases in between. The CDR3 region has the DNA TGCGCCAGCAGCTTGACACAGGAGAACACTGAAGCTTTCTTT. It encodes CASSLTQENTEAFF.

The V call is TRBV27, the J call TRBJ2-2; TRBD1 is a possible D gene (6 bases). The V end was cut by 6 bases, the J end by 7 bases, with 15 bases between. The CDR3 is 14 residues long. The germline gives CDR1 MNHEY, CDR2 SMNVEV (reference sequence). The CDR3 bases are TGTGCCAGCAGGCTAGGGGGTTTAATCGGGGAGCTGTTTTTT. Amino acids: CASRLGGLIGELFF.

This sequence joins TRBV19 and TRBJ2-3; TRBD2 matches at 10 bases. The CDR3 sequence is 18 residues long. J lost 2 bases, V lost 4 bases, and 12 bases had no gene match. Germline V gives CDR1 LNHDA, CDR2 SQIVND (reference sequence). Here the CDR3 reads CASSTPPSLAGFTDTQYF. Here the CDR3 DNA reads TGTGCCAGTAGTACGCCCCCCTCACTAGCGGGGTTCACAGATACGCAGTATTTT.

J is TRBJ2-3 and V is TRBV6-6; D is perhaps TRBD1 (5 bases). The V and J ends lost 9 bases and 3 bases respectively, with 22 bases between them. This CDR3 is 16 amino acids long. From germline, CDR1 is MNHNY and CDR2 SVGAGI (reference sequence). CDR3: CASPPVGQGLTDTQYF. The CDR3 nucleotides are TGTGCCAGTCCTCCCGTGGGGCAGGGATTAACAGATACGCAGTATTTT.

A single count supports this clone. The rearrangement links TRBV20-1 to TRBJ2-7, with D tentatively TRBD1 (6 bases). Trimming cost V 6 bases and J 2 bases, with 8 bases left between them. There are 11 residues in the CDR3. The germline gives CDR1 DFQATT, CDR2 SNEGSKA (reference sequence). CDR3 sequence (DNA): TGCAGTGCCGGACAGACCTACGAGCAGTACTTC. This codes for CSAGQTYEQYF.

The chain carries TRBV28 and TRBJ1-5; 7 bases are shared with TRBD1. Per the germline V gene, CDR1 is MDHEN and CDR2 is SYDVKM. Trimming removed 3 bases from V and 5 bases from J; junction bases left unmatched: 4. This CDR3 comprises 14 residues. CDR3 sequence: CASSFDRAHQPQHF. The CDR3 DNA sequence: TGTGCCAGCAGTTTCGACAGGGCGCATCAGCCCCAGCATTTT.

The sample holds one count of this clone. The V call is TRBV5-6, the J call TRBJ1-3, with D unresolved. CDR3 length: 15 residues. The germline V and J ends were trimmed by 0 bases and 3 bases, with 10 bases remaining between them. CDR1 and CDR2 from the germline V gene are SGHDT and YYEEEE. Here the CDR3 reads CASSLVRGFGNTIYF. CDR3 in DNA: TGTGCCAGCAGCTTGGTCCGGGGTTTTGGAAACACCATATATTTT.

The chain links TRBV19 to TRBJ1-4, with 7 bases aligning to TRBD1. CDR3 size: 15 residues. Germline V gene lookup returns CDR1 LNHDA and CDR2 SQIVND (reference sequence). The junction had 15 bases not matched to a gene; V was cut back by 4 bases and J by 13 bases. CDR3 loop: CASSKAGTAIDGLFF. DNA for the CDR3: TGTGCCAGTAGTAAAGCCGGGACAGCCATAGATGGACTGTTTTTT.